The 27 T cell receptor beta chains below all came from one sample that was sequenced in a study of low-dose radiotherapy and immunotherapy resistance in tumors. Primers targeting TRAV and TRBV primed first-strand cDNA, covering alpha and beta chains. TCR amplification involved 20 PCR cycles with a constant-region primer and V-primer adapter. In TCRdb, the reads were re-called with MiXCR into one record per CDR3 protein. The table shows 7,100 or so distinct CDR3 sequences, with approximately 53% occurring only once. Receptors originate from a human donor with advanced metastatic prostate, ovarian, gallbladder or colorectal cancer (not recorded which). This table probably holds off-target reads from a library built for another chain.

This chain uses TRBV7-9 with TRBJ2-3, with 9 nucleotides matching TRBD1. This CDR3 spans 14 amino acids. Germline CDR1 is SEHNR and CDR2 is FQNEAQ (reference sequence). V was clipped by 0 bases and J by 9 bases; unmatched bases: 4. CDR3 residues: CASSLASTGGTQYF. Here the CDR3 DNA reads TGTGCCAGCAGCTTAGCGTCGACAGGGGGAACGCAGTATTTT. Filled out from reference TRBV7-9 and TRBJ2-3, the complete variable domain reads DTGVSQNPRHKITKRGQNVTFRCDPISEHNRLYWYRQTLGQGPEFLTYFQNEAQLEKSRLLSDRFSAERPKGSFSTLEIQRTEQGDSAMYLCASSLASTGGTQYFGPGTRLTVL.

This clonotype appeared a few times. J is TRBJ2-7 and V is TRBV28; no firm D call. Trimming shortened V by 4 bases and J by 6 bases, and 10 bases separated the two germline ends. There are 12 residues in the CDR3. CDR1 and CDR2 from the germline V gene are MDHEN and SYDVKM. CDR3 protein: CASSWLRREQYF. In DNA form, the CDR3 reads TGTGCCAGCAGTTGGCTCCGCCGCGAGCAGTACTTC.

The rearrangement links TRBV5-1 to TRBJ2-3; perhaps TRBD1 as D (5 bases). The V end lost 3 bases, the J end lost 4 bases, and 15 bases lay between the germline ends. CDR1 and CDR2 (germline): SGHRS, YFSETQ. The CDR3 extends over 15 amino acids. The CDR3 nucleotides read TGCGCCAGCAGCTCGGATGGACAACAGGCAGATACGCAGTATTTT. Encoded protein: CASSSDGQQADTQYF.

The chain combines TRBV9 with TRBJ2-7; 7 bases match TRBD2. The germline CDR1 and CDR2 sequences are SGDLS and YYNGEE. This CDR3 is 13 amino acids long. V was pared by 0 bases and J by 6 bases, with 3 bases of the junction left unmatched. CDR3 residues: CASSVGGGAEQYF. DNA for the CDR3: TGTGCCAGCAGCGTAGGGGGAGGGGCCGAGCAGTACTTC.

In this sample, this clonotype turned up a few times. The gene calls are TRBV5-5 and TRBJ2-7, with a tentative D call TRBD2 (6 bases). This CDR3 has 15 amino acids. V lost 3 bases, J lost 2 bases, and 15 bases lay in between. Germline CDR1 reads SGHKS; CDR2 reads YYEKEE (reference sequence). CDR3 loop: CASSSAGTLTYEQYF. The CDR3, as DNA: TGTGCCAGCAGCTCGGCCGGGACTCTCACCTACGAGCAGTACTTC.

The chain joins TRBV2 to TRBJ1-1; D uncertain. The CDR3 is 14 amino acids. Germline-derived CDR1 and CDR2 are SNHLY and FYNNEI. The CDR3 spells CASRRGQENTEAFF. Written as DNA, the CDR3 is TGTGCTAGCCGGCGAGGGCAGGAGAACACTGAAGCTTTCTTT. The variable domain in full, with the rest retrieved from reference TRBV2 and TRBJ1-1, is EPEVTQTPSHQVTQMGQEVILRCVPISNHLYFYWYRQILGQKVEFLVSFYNNEISEKSEIFDDQFSVERPDGSNFTLKIRSTKLEDSAMYFCASRRGQENTEAFFGQGTRLTVV.

This chain links TRBV12-3 or TRBV12-4 with TRBJ2-1, with D maybe TRBD1 (6 bases). Trimming took 7 bases from V and 6 from J, leaving 16 bases between them. CDR3 size: 14 residues. This chain's CDR3 is CASTPRGMGNEQFF. CDR3 DNA sequence: TGTGCCAGCACCCCCAGGGGAATGGGCAATGAGCAGTTCTTC.

The table lists this clonotype with a few counts. The chain is built from TRBV10-3 and TRBJ1-2, with D possibly matching TRBD1 (5 bases). The germline V and J ends were trimmed by 2 bases and 4 bases, with 11 bases remaining between them. This CDR3 has 14 amino acids. Germline loops: CDR1 ENHRY, CDR2 SYGVKD. CDR3 sequence reads: CAISEGRGLYGYTF. CDR3 DNA: TGTGCCATCAGTGAGGGCCGGGGCCTCTATGGCTACACCTTC.

V is TRBV20-1 and J is TRBJ2-3, with D perhaps assigned TRBD1 or TRBD2 (6 bases each). Trimming removed 4 bases at V and 2 bases at J, with 13 bases between. Per the germline V gene, CDR1 is DFQATT and CDR2 is SNEGSKA (reference sequence). This CDR3 region has 14 residues. This chain's CDR3 is CSAKGGRSTDTQYF. CDR3 coding DNA: TGCAGTGCTAAAGGGGGGAGGTCCACAGATACGCAGTATTTT.

The chain employs TRBV29-1 and TRBJ2-1; the match to TRBD1 covers 10 bases. This CDR3 spans 14 amino acids. Per germline, CDR1 SQVTM and CDR2 ANQGSEA. V dropped 6 bases and J dropped 5; count of bases not matched to a gene: 7. This CDR3 is CSVPGQGSHNEQFF. CDR3 nucleotides: TGCAGCGTCCCGGGACAGGGGTCCCACAATGAGCAGTTCTTC.

The rearrangement links TRBV5-8 to TRBJ2-3; 8 bases agree with TRBD2. After removal of 7 bases from V and 0 bases from J, the junction contained 7 bases not matched to a gene. The CDR3 runs to 15 residues. Germline values: CDR1 SGHTS, CDR2 YDEGEE. The CDR3 reads CASPAGGASTDTQYF. DNA for the CDR3: TGTGCCAGCCCGGCGGGGGGCGCGAGCACAGATACGCAGTATTTT. Filled out from reference TRBV5-8 and TRBJ2-3, the complete variable domain reads EAGVTQSPTHLIKTRGQQATLRCSPISGHTSVYWYQQALGLGLQFLLWYDEGEERNRGNFPPRFSGRQFPNYSSELNVNALELEDSALYLCASPAGGASTDTQYFGPGTRLTVL.

The chain employs TRBV18 and TRBJ1-2, with D maybe TRBD1 (5 bases). This CDR3 region has 16 residues. Germline values: CDR1 KGHSH, CDR2 LQKENI. V lost 2 bases, J lost 0 bases, and 13 bases lay in between. The CDR3 bases are TGTGCCAGCTCACCAAAAACAGGCCCCTCTAACTATGGCTACACCTTC. Protein: CASSPKTGPSNYGYTF.

The chain joins TRBV2 to TRBJ2-3, with 8 bases that match TRBD2. J lost 3 bases, V lost 1 base, and 3 bases had no gene match. Germline V gene data show CDR1 as SNHLY and CDR2 as FYNNEI. This CDR3 spans 15 amino acids. The CDR3 loop is CASSEDGGVTDTQYF. In DNA, the CDR3 is TGTGCCAGCAGTGAAGACGGGGGGGTGACAGATACGCAGTATTTT.

This clonotype has more than one count but fewer than ten. The rearrangement joins TRBV18 to TRBJ2-4; 8 bases are a match to TRBD2. From germline, CDR1 is KGHSH and CDR2 LQKENI. The CDR3 has 13 amino acids. The V and J ends lost 3 bases and 8 bases, in that order; junction bases with no gene match: 3. CDR3 residues: CASSPDGGDIQYF. CDR3 DNA sequence: TGTGCCAGCTCACCGGACGGGGGGGACATTCAGTACTTC.

V and J are TRBV2 and TRBJ2-3; the D is unclear. The CDR3 length is 14 residues. The V gene lost 10 bases and the J gene lost 3 bases, with 17 bases spanning the gap. Germline V gene data show CDR1 as SNHLY and CDR2 as FYNNEI. Here the CDR3 reads CATLTSPATDTQYF. CDR3 nucleotides: TGTGCCACTCTGACATCACCAGCGACAGATACGCAGTATTTT.

The V gene is TRBV28, the J gene TRBJ2-7, with 7 bases identical to TRBD2. The germline CDR1 and CDR2 sequences are MDHEN and SYDVKM. Trimming took 4 bases from V and 3 from J; bases not matched to a gene: 6. This CDR3 region has 14 residues. The chain's CDR3 is CASSSGLDLYEQYF. The CDR3, as DNA: TGTGCCAGCAGTTCCGGACTAGACCTCTACGAGCAGTACTTC.

In DNA form, the CDR3 reads TGTGCCATCAGCGGGACGTACTACGAGCAGTACTTC. Its protein is CAISGTYYEQYF. The chain recombines TRBV10-3 with TRBJ2-7; D is perhaps TRBD1 or TRBD2 (5 bases each). V shed 6 bases and J shed 3 bases, with 9 bases lying between them. CDR1 ENHRY and CDR2 SYGVKD come from the germline V gene. This CDR3 spans 12 amino acids.

The CDR3 spells CASSLSGQGADTQYF. The CDR3 region has the DNA TGTGCCAGCAGTTTATCGGGACAGGGTGCAGATACGCAGTATTTT. The chain carries TRBV28 and TRBJ2-3, with 9 bases matching TRBD1. J gave up 4 bases and V 1 base, and 3 bases lay outside the gene matches. The CDR3 has 15 amino acids. Germline loops: CDR1 MDHEN, CDR2 SYDVKM.

This sequence joins TRBV19 and TRBJ1-6; TRBD1 agrees at 8 bases. Per the germline V gene, CDR1 is LNHDA and CDR2 is SQIVND (reference sequence). The CDR3 has 17 residues. The V and J ends lost 3 bases and 9 bases, in that order; junction bases with no gene match: 13. CDR3 amino acids: CASSIVGGQGRGSPLHF. The DNA of the CDR3 is TGTGCCAGTAGTATCGTTGGCGGACAGGGTCGAGGTTCACCCCTCCACTTT.

This clonotype showed up just a few times. The gene calls are TRBV9 and TRBJ1-2; D not certain. Germline values: CDR1 SGDLS, CDR2 YYNGEE. The CDR3 runs 14 residues. V was trimmed by 0 bases and J by 6 bases, leaving 12 bases between them. CDR3 DNA: TGTGCCAGCAGCGTAGAGGGCGACCGGCATGGCTACACCTTC. The encoded protein is CASSVEGDRHGYTF.

This clonotype was seen a few times. The J gene is TRBJ2-1, the V gene TRBV2; 10 bases align to TRBD1. Germline values: CDR1 SNHLY, CDR2 FYNNEI. The CDR3 length is 15 residues. V gave up 6 bases and J gave up 2 bases; unmatched junction bases: 4. The CDR3 DNA follows: TGTGCCAGCAGCGACGGGACAGGGGCCTACAATGAGCAGTTCTTC. Amino acids: CASSDGTGAYNEQFF.

This chain links TRBV11-1 with TRBJ2-7; possibly TRBD2 for D (5 bases). The CDR3 sequence is 13 residues long. Germline V lookup: CDR1 SGHAT, CDR2 FQDESV (reference sequence). The ends were cut back, 6 bases at V and 6 bases at J, with 15 bases in the middle. CDR3 residues: CASRADLPSEQYF. The CDR3 nucleotides read TGTGCCAGCAGAGCGGACTTGCCGAGCGAGCAGTACTTC.

Notes on this clonotype: One junction end disagrees with the germline gene, perhaps due to a read error. This sequence joins TRBV23-1 and TRBJ2-4; D is possibly TRBD1 (6 bases). Being an ORF, TRBV23-1 has a function that is uncertain. The CDR3 spans 18 residues. CDR3 sequence (DNA): TGCGCCAGCAGTCACCGCGCCGGGACACATCTAGCCAGAAACATTCAGTACTTC. Translated, it gives CASSHRAGTHLARNIQYF.

The chain links TRBV5-1 to TRBJ2-3; 10 bases match TRBD1. This CDR3 spans 16 amino acids. Germline V gene lookup returns CDR1 SGHRS and CDR2 YFSETQ. Trimming cost V 2 bases and J 2 bases; bases outside gene matches: 5. CDR3 coding DNA: TGCGCCAGCAGCTTTGTGGGACAGGGGACCACAGATACGCAGTATTTT. It translates to CASSFVGQGTTDTQYF.

The V gene is TRBV20-1, the J gene TRBJ2-2; TRBD2 might be the D (5 bases). V gave up 3 bases and J gave up 2 bases, with 13 bases separating them. In germline, CDR1 is DFQATT, CDR2 SNEGSKA (reference sequence). CDR3 size: 15 residues. CDR3: CSASPGVKNTGELFF. In nucleotides, the CDR3 is TGCAGTGCTAGCCCCGGGGTAAAAAACACCGGGGAGCTGTTTTTT.

This clonotype was counted only a few times. The chain links TRBV11-2 to TRBJ2-3; D is ambiguous. Germline values: CDR1 SGHAT, CDR2 FQNNGV. The CDR3 is 13 residues long. Trimming took 5 bases from V and 4 from J, leaving 10 bases between them. CDR3: CASSAPKSDTQYF. In nucleotides, the CDR3 is TGTGCCAGCAGCGCCCCCAAGTCAGATACGCAGTATTTT.

As to this clonotype: At one end, the junction sequence differs from germline, possibly due to a read error. The chain links TRBV7-9 to TRBJ1-3; unclear D gene. Germline CDR1 and CDR2: SEHNR and FQNEAQ (reference sequence). The CDR3 has 13 amino acids. The CDR3 DNA reads as TGTGCCAGCAGCTTAGGAATGCCAAATTCCCCGCATTTT. It codes for CASSLGMPNSPHF.